This T cell receptor beta chain was observed in a study of type 1 regulatory T cells (dated by TCRdb to about 2021). Regarding the complete study: The study characterized an in vitro protocol that generated a Tr1-enriched, alloantigen-specific CD4 T cell product named T-allo10. Patients with hematological malignancies who were receiving allogeneic hematopoietic stem cell transplantation were the group in which T-allo10 was being clinically evaluated. Study-level results and caveats: Compared with non-Tr1 cells, Tr1 cells had a narrower TCR repertoire, and the study took this difference to reflect clonal expansion driven by alloantigen.

Sequenced using an Illumina MiSeq. TCRdb redid the processing of the public reads, applying fastp at Q25 and MiXCR, and retained in-frame beta chains. A single entry per CDR3 protein holds the most common genes and DNA from its merged rows. For this sample there are roughly 65,000 distinct CDR3 sequences; about 50% appear just once. Roughly 2.2% of the sample goes to the ten largest clones. Counted from cysteine to phenylalanine, this CDR3 has 13 amino acids. The kept DNA is CDR3 alone, 39 bases in frame from the first base. V and J are truncated by 4 bases and 3 bases respectively, leaving an intervening sequence of 10 bases. From a lookup of the germline V gene, CDR1 and CDR2 are SGHTA and FQGNSA. Comment on this clonotype: No antigen is known for it. No base quality information exists; no much larger clone differs at one position.

Sequences were obtained from cultured non-Tr1 T cells, either the whole culture or a sorted T cell fraction (not recorded which). Taken with the paper, the label for cell subset or site translates to: non-Tr1 population from the T-allo10 product. In this chain, TRBV7-2 is recombined with TRBJ2-7; a tentative D match to TRBD1 spans 5 bases. The clonotype comes from a human donor in good health. The DNA is as follows: TGTGCCAGCAGCTCGTCTAGGGGCTACGAGCAGTACTTC. It translates to CASSSSRGYEQYF.